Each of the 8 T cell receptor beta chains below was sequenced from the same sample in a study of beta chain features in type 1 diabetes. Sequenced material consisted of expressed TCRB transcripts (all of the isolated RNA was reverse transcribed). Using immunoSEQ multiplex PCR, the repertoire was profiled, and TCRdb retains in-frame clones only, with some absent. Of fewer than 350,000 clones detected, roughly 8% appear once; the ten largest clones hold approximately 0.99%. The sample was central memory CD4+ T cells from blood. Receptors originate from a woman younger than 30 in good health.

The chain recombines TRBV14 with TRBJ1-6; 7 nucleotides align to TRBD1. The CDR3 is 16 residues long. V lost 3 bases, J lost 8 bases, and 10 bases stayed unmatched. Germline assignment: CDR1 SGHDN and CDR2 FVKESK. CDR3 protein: CASSHRDRGRDSPLHF. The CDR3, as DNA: TGTGCCAGCAGCCATAGGGACAGAGGACGGGATTCACCCCTCCACTTT.

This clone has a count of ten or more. In DNA form, the CDR3 reads TGCGCCAGCAGTCAAGGGACAGGGTCCTATGGCTACACCTTC. This encodes CASSQGTGSYGYTF. This chain joins TRBV23-1 and TRBJ1-2, with 9 bases fitting TRBD1. TRBV23-1 qualifies as an ORF whose function is uncertain. The CDR3 length is 14 residues. V was pared by 2 bases and J by 4 bases, with 2 bases of the junction left unmatched.

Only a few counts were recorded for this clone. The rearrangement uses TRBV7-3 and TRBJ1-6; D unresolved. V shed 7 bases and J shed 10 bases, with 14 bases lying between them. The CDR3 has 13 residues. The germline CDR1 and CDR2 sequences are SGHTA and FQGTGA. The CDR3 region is CASTTLISSPLHF. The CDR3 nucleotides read TGTGCCAGCACTACTCTTATCTCCTCACCCCTCCACTTT. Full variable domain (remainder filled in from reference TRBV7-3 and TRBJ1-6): GAGVSQTPSNKVTEKGKYVELRCDPISGHTALYWYRQSLGQGPEFLIYFQGTGAADDSGLPNDRFFAVRPEGSVSTLKIQRTERGDSAVYLCASTTLISSPLHFGNGTRLTVT.

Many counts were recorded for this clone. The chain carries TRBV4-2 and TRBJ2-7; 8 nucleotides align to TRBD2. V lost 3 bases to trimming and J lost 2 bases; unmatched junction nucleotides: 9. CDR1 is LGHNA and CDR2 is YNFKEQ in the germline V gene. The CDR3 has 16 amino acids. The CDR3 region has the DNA TGTGCCAGCAGCCAGGAACTCGGGACTAGGGCCTACGAGCAGTACTTC. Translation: CASSQELGTRAYEQYF.

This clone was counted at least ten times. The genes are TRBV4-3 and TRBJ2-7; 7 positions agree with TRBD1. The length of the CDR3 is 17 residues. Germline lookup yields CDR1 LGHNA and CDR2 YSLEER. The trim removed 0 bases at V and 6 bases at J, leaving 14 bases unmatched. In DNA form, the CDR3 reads TGCGCCAGCAGCCAAGAAAGGAGACAGGGTATGGACCGCGAGCAGTACTTC. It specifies CASSQERRQGMDREQYF.

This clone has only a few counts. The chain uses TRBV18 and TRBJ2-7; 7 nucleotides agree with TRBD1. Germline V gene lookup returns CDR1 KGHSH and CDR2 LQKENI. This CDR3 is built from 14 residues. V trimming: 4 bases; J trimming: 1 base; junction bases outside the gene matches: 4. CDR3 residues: CASSHPGQSYEQYF. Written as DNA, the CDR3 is TGTGCCAGCTCACACCCGGGACAGTCCTACGAGCAGTACTTC.

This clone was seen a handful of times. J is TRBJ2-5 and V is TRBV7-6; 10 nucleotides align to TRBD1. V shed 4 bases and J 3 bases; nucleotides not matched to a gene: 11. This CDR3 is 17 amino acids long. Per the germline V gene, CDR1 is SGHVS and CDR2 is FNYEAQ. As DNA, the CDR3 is TGTGCCAGCAGCTCTGTACCCGCGGGACAGGGGAAAGAGACCCAGTACTTC. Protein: CASSSVPAGQGKETQYF. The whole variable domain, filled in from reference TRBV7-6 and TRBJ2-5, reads GAGVSQSPRYKVTKRGQDVALRCDPISGHVSLYWYRQALGQGPEFLTYFNYEAQQDKSGLPNDRFSAERPEGSISTLTIQRTEQRDSAMYRCASSSVPAGQGKETQYFGPGTRLLVL.

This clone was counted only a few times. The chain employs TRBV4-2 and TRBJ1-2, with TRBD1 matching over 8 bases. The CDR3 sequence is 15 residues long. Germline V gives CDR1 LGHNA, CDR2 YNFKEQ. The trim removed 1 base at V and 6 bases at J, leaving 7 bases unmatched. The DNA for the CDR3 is TGTGCCAGCAGCCAAGGACAGGGGCCGGCGGATGGCTACACCTTC. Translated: CASSQGQGPADGYTF.